These 27 T cell receptor beta chains were sequenced from one sample in a study of OX40 agonist ivuxolimab in advanced cancers. Sequencing used immunoSEQ multiplex PCR; TCRdb keeps in-frame clones, though not all of them. The repertoire has 65,000 to 75,000 clones, 80% to 90% of them found once; the top ten carry 4%. The sample consisted of CD4+ or CD8+ T cells sorted from blood, taken in a trial of the OX40 agonist ivuxolimab. The source is an adult with an advanced solid tumor such as melanoma, head and neck, liver or kidney cancer.

A single count supports this clone. V usage is TRBV10-1 and J usage is TRBJ2-4, with D uncertain. This CDR3 is built from 13 residues. Between the trimmed V and J ends, which lost 3 bases and 8 bases, there was a span of 11 bases. The V gene's germline CDR1 is WNHNN and CDR2 SYGVQD (reference sequence). CDR3 bases: TGCGCCAGCAGTGATGGCCCCGGGTACATTCAGTACTTC. Protein: CASSDGPGYIQYF.

This sequence joins TRBV9 and TRBJ2-5, with TRBD2 matching over 14 bases. Per the germline V gene, CDR1 is SGDLS and CDR2 is YYNGEE. Losses at the gene ends were 3 bases for V and 4 bases for J; bases not matched to a gene: 11. The CDR3 totals 18 residues. CDR3 nucleotide sequence: TGTGCCAGCAGCGCATACGGGACTAGCGGGAGAGTGGGAGAGACCCAGTACTTC. This translates into CASSAYGTSGRVGETQYF.

V and J are TRBV10-3 and TRBJ2-1; 16 bases are a match to TRBD2. V lost 0 bases, J lost 7 bases, and 3 bases stayed unmatched. The CDR3 extends over 17 amino acids. Looked up from germline, CDR1 is ENHRY and CDR2 is SYGVKD. The CDR3 coding sequence is TGTGCCATCAGTGAGTCGAAGGGACTAGCGGGAGGGAATGAGCAGTTCTTC. It specifies CAISESKGLAGGNEQFF.

This chain joins TRBV2 and TRBJ1-1; 10 bases align to TRBD1. V shed 6 bases and J 5 bases; nucleotides not matched to a gene: 9. This CDR3 contains 15 residues. Germline V gene data show CDR1 as SNHLY and CDR2 as FYNNEI. This CDR3 is CASSVEGQGNTEAFF. The CDR3 DNA reads TGTGCCAGCAGCGTCGAGGGACAGGGGAATACTGAAGCTTTCTTT. The variable domain in full, completed from reference TRBV2 and TRBJ1-1, reads EPEVTQTPSHQVTQMGQEVILRCVPISNHLYFYWYRQILGQKVEFLVSFYNNEISEKSEIFDDQFSVERPDGSNFTLKIRSTKLEDSAMYFCASSVEGQGNTEAFFGQGTRLTVV.

J is TRBJ2-7 and V is TRBV7-6, with TRBD1 matching 8 bases. J lost 2 bases, V lost 5 bases, and 5 bases had no gene match. Germline CDR1 and CDR2: SGHVS and FNYEAQ. CDR3 length: 14 amino acids. The CDR3: CASSIGQGAYEQYF. CDR3 sequence (DNA): TGTGCCAGCAGCATAGGACAGGGAGCCTACGAGCAGTACTTC.

The chain links TRBV9 to TRBJ2-7; 11 positions match TRBD2. There are 15 residues in the CDR3. CDR1 and CDR2 (germline): SGDLS, YYNGEE. V lost 4 bases to trimming and J lost 2 bases; unmatched junction nucleotides: 5. The CDR3 loop is CASSLTSGTAYEQYF. The CDR3, as DNA: TGTGCCAGCAGCCTGACTAGCGGGACAGCCTACGAGCAGTACTTC. The variable domain in full, completed from reference TRBV9 and TRBJ2-7, reads DSGVTQTPKHLITATGQRVTLRCSPRSGDLSVYWYQQSLDQGLQFLIQYYNGEERAKGNILERFSAQQFPDLHSELNLSSLELGDSALYFCASSLTSGTAYEQYFGPGTRLTVT.

The chain links TRBV5-4 to TRBJ1-4, with 7 bases aligning to TRBD1. Looked up from germline, CDR1 is SGHNT and CDR2 is YYREEE (reference sequence). The V and J ends lost 4 bases and 1 base, in that order; junction bases with no gene match: 1. The CDR3 covers 14 residues. The chain's CDR3 is CASSRDRTNEKLFF. CDR3 coding DNA: TGTGCCAGCAGCAGGGACAGAACTAATGAAAAACTGTTTTTT.

This chain connects TRBV6-5 to TRBJ2-3; TRBD2 might be the D (5 bases). The germline CDR1 and CDR2 sequences are MNHEY and SVGAGI. The V end lost 5 bases, the J end lost 3 bases, and 12 bases lay between the germline ends. CDR3 length: 14 amino acids. The chain's CDR3 is CASSPDRRTDTQYF. CDR3 coding DNA: TGTGCCAGCAGTCCGGACCGGAGGACAGATACGCAGTATTTT.

The CDR3 is CASSLVAGASSYNEQFF. The CDR3 bases are TGTGCCAGCAGCTTAGTGGCGGGGGCGAGCTCCTACAATGAGCAGTTCTTC. The chain employs TRBV7-6 and TRBJ2-1; a weak D match, TRBD2 (7 bases). Germline V gene lookup returns CDR1 SGHVS and CDR2 FNYEAQ. V shed 1 base and J shed 0 bases, with 13 bases lying between them. The CDR3 is made up of 17 amino acids.

The gene calls are TRBV11-3 and TRBJ1-3; no clear D. The V and J ends lost 0 bases and 1 base respectively, with 13 bases between them. The germline V gene has CDR1 SGHNT and CDR2 YENEEA. The CDR3 contains 17 residues. This chain's CDR3 is CASSLDLMAASGNTIYF. The CDR3 nucleotides read TGTGCCAGCAGCTTAGATCTTATGGCAGCGTCTGGAAACACCATATATTTT.

The chain is built from TRBV7-3 and TRBJ2-1; D not certain. Germline CDR1 SGHTA, CDR2 FQGTGA. This CDR3 spans 15 amino acids. The ends were cut back, 3 bases at V and 3 bases at J, with 12 bases in the middle. In DNA, the CDR3 is TGTGCCAGCAGCTTTCTCCACACGGGCTACAATGAGCAGTTCTTC. It codes for CASSFLHTGYNEQFF.

DNA of the CDR3: TGTGCCAGCAGCCAAAACGGGGGTTTTGGCTACACCTTC. This encodes CASSQNGGFGYTF. The chain links TRBV6-6 to TRBJ1-2, with D possibly TRBD1 on 5 matching bases. Trimming took off 6 bases at V and 7 bases at J, with 15 bases between the two ends. The CDR3 has 13 amino acids. Germline V gene data show CDR1 as MNHNY and CDR2 as SVGAGI (reference sequence).

The J gene is TRBJ1-5, the V gene TRBV27; TRBD1 matches at 7 bases. With 1 base clipped from V and 5 bases from J, the junction kept 2 bases outside the gene matches. There are 14 residues in the CDR3. CDR1 and CDR2 from the germline V gene are MNHEY and SMNVEV (reference sequence). For the CDR3, the DNA is TGTGCCAGCAGTTTATGGCAGGGGGATCAGCCCCAGCATTTT. Protein sequence: CASSLWQGDQPQHF.

This chain connects TRBV6-5 to TRBJ2-7; a possible D gene is TRBD1 (5 bases). Trimming removed 0 bases from V and 3 bases from J, with 12 bases in between. Per the germline V gene, CDR1 is MNHEY and CDR2 is SVGAGI. This CDR3 has 15 amino acids. CDR3 amino acids: CASSYSSRQGYEQYF. CDR3 sequence (DNA): TGTGCCAGCAGTTACTCGTCCCGGCAGGGCTACGAGCAGTACTTC.

The rearrangement uses TRBV15 and TRBJ1-2; a possible D gene is TRBD1 (6 bases). The CDR3 totals 16 residues. V was trimmed by 0 bases and J by 5 bases, leaving 16 bases between them. Germline V gene lookup returns CDR1 LNHNV and CDR2 YYDKDF (reference sequence). CDR3 nucleotides: TGTGCCACCAGCAGAGATGAAGCAGGGGTAGGGTATGGCTACACCTTC. Its translation is CATSRDEAGVGYGYTF.

This clone came up a few times. This chain links TRBV6-1 with TRBJ2-7; 7 bases line up with TRBD1. CDR3 size: 13 residues. V was pared by 7 bases and J by 3 bases, with 6 bases of the junction left unmatched. CDR1 and CDR2 from the germline V gene are MNHNS and SASEGT. Here the CDR3 reads CASTPGGFYEQYF. In DNA form, the CDR3 reads TGTGCCAGCACCCCAGGGGGTTTCTACGAGCAGTACTTC.

This sequence joins TRBV18 and TRBJ2-4, with a tentative D call TRBD2 (6 bases). Looked up from germline, CDR1 is KGHSH and CDR2 is LQKENI. This CDR3 comprises 17 residues. Deletions cut 0 bases from V and 1 base from J, with 13 bases between. Written as DNA, the CDR3 is TGTGCCAGCTCACCACCGACGGGAGTTAGGGCCAAAAACATTCAGTACTTC. This encodes CASSPPTGVRAKNIQYF.

This sequence joins TRBV7-2 and TRBJ2-7, with 7 nucleotides matching TRBD2. Trimming cost V 5 bases and J 3 bases; bases outside gene matches: 10. This CDR3 has 15 amino acids. Germline-derived CDR1 and CDR2 are SGHTA and FQGNSA. CDR3 protein: CASSPEPGGLYEQYF. The CDR3, as DNA: TGTGCCAGCAGCCCCGAGCCGGGAGGCCTCTACGAGCAGTACTTC.

This clone has a handful of counts. This chain connects TRBV28 to TRBJ2-2, with D tentatively TRBD1 or TRBD2 (6 bases each). From germline, CDR1 is MDHEN and CDR2 SYDVKM. This CDR3 is 18 amino acids long. Between the trimmed V and J ends, which lost 6 bases and 8 bases, there was a span of 28 bases. CDR3 region: CASRPYLADRPFSGELFF. The DNA for the CDR3 is TGTGCCAGCAGACCTTACTTAGCGGACAGACCCTTTTCGGGGGAGCTGTTTTTT.

The chain links TRBV7-9 to TRBJ2-1; maybe TRBD1 (6 bases). Germline V gives CDR1 SEHNR, CDR2 FQNEAQ (reference sequence). This CDR3 has 15 amino acids. V gave up 4 bases and J gave up 0 bases, with 10 bases separating them. CDR3 coding DNA: TGTGCCAGCAGCTCAGGGGTATACTCCTACAATGAGCAGTTCTTC. This encodes CASSSGVYSYNEQFF.

V gene TRBV7-3 combines with J gene TRBJ2-2; D may be TRBD1 or TRBD2 (6 bases each). The CDR3 extends over 15 amino acids. The germline CDR1 and CDR2 sequences are SGHTA and FQGTGA. V lost 0 bases and J lost 5, with 10 bases in between. The CDR3 region has the DNA TGTGCCAGCAGCTTAACGGGGGGCCCAACCGGGGAGCTGTTTTTT. Its translation is CASSLTGGPTGELFF.

The genes are TRBV18 and TRBJ2-1; 10 positions match TRBD2. The V gene's germline CDR1 is KGHSH and CDR2 LQKENI. This CDR3 spans 15 amino acids. Trimming took 6 bases from V and 9 from J; bases not matched to a gene: 11. DNA of the CDR3: TGTGCCAGCTCGCAGCTAGCGGGAGAGGGAGGTGAGCAGTTCTTC. This sequence encodes CASSQLAGEGGEQFF. Together with reference TRBV18 and TRBJ2-1, the CDR3 gives the full variable domain: NAGVMQNPRHLVRRRGQEARLRCSPMKGHSHVYWYRQLPEEGLKFMVYLQKENIIDESGMPKERFSAEFPKEGPSILRIQQVVRGDSAAYFCASSQLAGEGGEQFFGPGTRLTVL.

The gene calls are TRBV5-1 and TRBJ1-2; 8 bases map to TRBD1. V lost 4 bases, J lost 8 bases, and 4 bases stayed unmatched. CDR1 SGHRS and CDR2 YFSETQ come from the germline V gene. The CDR3 runs 12 residues. The CDR3 bases are TGCGCCAGCAGCGAGACAGGGGTGGGCTACACCTTC. Translation: CASSETGVGYTF. Combining the CDR3 with reference TRBV5-1 and TRBJ1-2 gives the whole variable domain KAGVTQTPRYLIKTRGQQVTLSCSPISGHRSVSWYQQTPGQGLQFLFEYFSETQRNKGNFPGRFSGRQFSNSRSEMNVSTLELGDSALYLCASSETGVGYTFGSGTRLTVV.

The rearrangement uses TRBV19 and TRBJ2-4, with D tentatively TRBD1 (5 bases). V dropped 5 bases and J dropped 6 bases, with 17 bases sitting between them. CDR1 is LNHDA and CDR2 is SQIVND in the germline V gene (reference sequence). The length of the CDR3 is 15 residues. The CDR3 DNA is TGTGCCAGTAGTCAGGGCGCAGGTTCGAGAAACATTCAGTACTTC. This translates into CASSQGAGSRNIQYF.

The V gene is TRBV9, the J gene TRBJ2-1, with TRBD2 matching 12 bases. The germline V gene encodes CDR1 SGDLS and CDR2 YYNGEE. There are 16 residues in the CDR3. The trim removed 4 bases at V and 5 bases at J, leaving 7 bases unmatched. CDR3 sequence: CASSPLGLAGHNEQFF. The CDR3 nucleotides read TGTGCCAGCAGCCCCCTGGGACTAGCGGGCCACAATGAGCAGTTCTTC.

The rearrangement joins TRBV7-2 to TRBJ2-2, with D possibly called TRBD1 or TRBD2 (6 bases each). The CDR3 length is 14 residues. The V gene lost 5 bases and the J gene lost 6 bases, with 13 bases spanning the gap. CDR1 and CDR2 from the germline V gene are SGHTA and FQGNSA. The CDR3 nucleotides are TGTGCCAGCAGCGTCATGGGGGGCCCCGGGGAGCTGTTTTTT. Residues: CASSVMGGPGELFF.

This chain links TRBV2 with TRBJ1-5; no reliable D call. The V gene lost 4 bases and the J gene lost 0 bases, with 22 bases spanning the gap. CDR1 is SNHLY and CDR2 is FYNNEI in the germline V gene. CDR3 length equals 19 residues. CDR3 bases: TGTGCCAGCAGTGGCCCAGGAGAGTTTTCGCTTCATAGCAATCAGCCCCAGCATTTT. The encoded protein is CASSGPGEFSLHSNQPQHF.